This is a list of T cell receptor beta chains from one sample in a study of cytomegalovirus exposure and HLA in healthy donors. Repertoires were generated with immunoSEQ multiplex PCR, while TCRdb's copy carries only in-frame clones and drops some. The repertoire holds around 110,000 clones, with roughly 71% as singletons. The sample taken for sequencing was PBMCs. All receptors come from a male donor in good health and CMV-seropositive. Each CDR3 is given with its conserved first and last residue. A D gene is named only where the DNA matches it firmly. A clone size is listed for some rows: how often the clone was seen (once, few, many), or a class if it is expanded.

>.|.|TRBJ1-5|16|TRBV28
CASRKTERGSNQPQHF
TGTGCCAGCAGGAAGACAGAGAGAGGAAGCAATCAGCCCCAGCATTTT
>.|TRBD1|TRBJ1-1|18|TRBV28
CASPGQGSTPEMNTEAFF
TGTGCCAGCCCGGGACAGGGTTCCACGCCTGAAATGAACACTGAAGCTTTCTTT
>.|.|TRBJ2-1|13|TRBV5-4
CASSRDTYNEQFF
TGTGCCAGCAGCCGGGACACGTACAATGAGCAGTTCTTC
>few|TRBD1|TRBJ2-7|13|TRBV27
CASSLGTAYEQYF
TGTGCCAGCAGTTTAGGGACAGCCTACGAGCAGTACTTC
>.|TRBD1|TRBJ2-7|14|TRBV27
CASSYLGQGTEQYF
TGTGCCAGCAGTTATTTGGGACAGGGGACCGAGCAGTACTTC
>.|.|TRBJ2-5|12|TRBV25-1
CASRVVVWTQYF
TGTGCCAGCAGGGTCGTAGTCTGGACCCAGTACTTC
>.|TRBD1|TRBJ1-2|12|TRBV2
CASGGQGGGYTF
TGTGCCAGCGGCGGACAGGGTGGTGGCTACACCTTC
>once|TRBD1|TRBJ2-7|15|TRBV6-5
CASLKYRDSPLEQYF
TGTGCCAGCTTAAAATACCGGGACAGCCCTCTCGAGCAGTACTTC
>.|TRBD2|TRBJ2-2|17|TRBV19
CASNRAGMGSNTGELFF
TGTGCCAGTAATCGAGCGGGAATGGGTTCGAACACCGGGGAGCTGTTTTTT
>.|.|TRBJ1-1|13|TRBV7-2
CASRSAGNTEAFF
TGTGCCAGCAGGTCCGCAGGCAACACTGAAGCTTTCTTT
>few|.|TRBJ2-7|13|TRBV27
CASSLQGSYEQYF
TGTGCCAGCAGCCTACAGGGCTCCTACGAGCAGTACTTC
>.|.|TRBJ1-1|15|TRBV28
CASSLLTGVNTEAFF
TGTGCCAGCAGTTTACTCACGGGAGTAAACACTGAAGCTTTCTTT
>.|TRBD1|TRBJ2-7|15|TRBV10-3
CAISEGTGTSYEQYF
TGTGCCATCAGTGAAGGGACAGGGACCTCCTACGAGCAGTACTTC
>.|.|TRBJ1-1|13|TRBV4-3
CASSHTVNTEAFF
TGCGCCAGCAGCCATACAGTGAACACTGAAGCTTTCTTT
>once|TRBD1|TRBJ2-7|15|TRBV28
CASSLSRTGSNEQYF
TGTGCCAGCAGTTTATCAAGGACAGGGAGCAACGAGCAGTACTTC
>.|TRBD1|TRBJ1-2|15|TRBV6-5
CASRPPGQGSYGYPF
TGTGCCAGCAGGCCCCCGGGACAGGGGAGTTATGGCTACCCCTTC
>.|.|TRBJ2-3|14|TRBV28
CASSRGLSSDTQYF
TGTGCCAGCAGTAGGGGCCTATCTTCAGATACGCAGTATTTT
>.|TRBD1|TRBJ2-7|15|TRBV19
CASSQSGQGAYEQYF
TGTGCCAGTAGTCAGTCGGGACAGGGGGCTTACGAGCAGTACTTC
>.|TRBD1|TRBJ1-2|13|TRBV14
CASSQLSTGGYTF
TGTGCCAGCAGCCAGTTATCGACAGGGGGCTACACCTTC
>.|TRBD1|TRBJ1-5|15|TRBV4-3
CASSRDRGDNQPQHF
TGCGCCAGCAGCCGGGACAGGGGCGATAATCAGCCCCAGCATTTT
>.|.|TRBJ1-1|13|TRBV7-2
CASSLQANTEAFF
TGTGCCAGCAGCTTGCAGGCGAACACTGAAGCTTTCTTT
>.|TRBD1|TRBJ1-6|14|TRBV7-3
CASSLGTANSPLHF
TGTGCCAGCAGCTTAGGGACAGCTAATTCACCCCTCCACTTT
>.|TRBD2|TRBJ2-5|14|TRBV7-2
CASSLWGGQETQYF
TGTGCCAGCAGCTTATGGGGGGGACAAGAGACCCAGTACTTC
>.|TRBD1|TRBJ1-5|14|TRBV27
CASSLGTGNQPQHF
TGTGCCAGCAGTCTGGGGACAGGCAATCAGCCCCAGCATTTT
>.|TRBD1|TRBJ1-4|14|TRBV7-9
CASSLGQGNEKLFF
TGTGCCAGCAGCTTGGGACAGGGTAATGAAAAACTGTTTTTT
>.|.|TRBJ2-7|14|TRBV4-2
CASSQGGQGYEQYF
TGTGCCAGCAGCCAAGGGGGGCAGGGCTACGAGCAGTACTTC
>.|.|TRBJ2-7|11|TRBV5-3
CARSLAREQYF
TGTGCCAGAAGCTTGGCGAGGGAGCAGTACTTC
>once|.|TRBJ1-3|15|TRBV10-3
CAIRAPGQEGNTIYF
TGTGCCATCAGGGCCCCGGGACAAGAGGGAAACACCATATATTTT
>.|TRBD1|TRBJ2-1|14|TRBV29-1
CSARTGQGHNEQFF
TGCAGCGCCCGAACGGGACAGGGGCACAATGAGCAGTTCTTC
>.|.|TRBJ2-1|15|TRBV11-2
CASSLTDSLPNEQFF
TGTGCCAGCAGCCTCACGGACAGCCTTCCCAATGAGCAGTTCTTC
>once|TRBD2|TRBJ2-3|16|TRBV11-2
CASSFFSGDSTDTQYF
TGTGCCAGCAGCTTTTTTAGCGGGGATAGCACAGATACGCAGTATTTT
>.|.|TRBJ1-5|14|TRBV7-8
CASSGGDGYQPQHF
TGTGCCAGCAGCGGAGGTGACGGCTATCAGCCCCAGCATTTT
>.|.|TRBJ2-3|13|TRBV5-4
CASSSGVADTQYF
TGTGCCAGCAGCTCAGGGGTCGCAGATACGCAGTATTTT
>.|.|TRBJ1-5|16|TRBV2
CASTSQLTGINQPQHF
TGTGCCAGCACCTCACAACTTACAGGAATAAATCAGCCCCAGCATTTT
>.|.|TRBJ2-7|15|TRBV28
CASSPHSQVAYEQYF
TGTGCCAGCAGTCCCCATTCACAGGTCGCCTACGAGCAGTACTTC
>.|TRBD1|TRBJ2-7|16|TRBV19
CASSPAGQEGSYEQYF
TGTGCCAGTAGTCCCGCGGGACAGGAGGGTTCCTACGAGCAGTACTTC
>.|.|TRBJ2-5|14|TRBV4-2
CASSQVGQGKTQYF
TGTGCCAGCAGCCAAGTAGGGCAGGGGAAAACCCAGTACTTC
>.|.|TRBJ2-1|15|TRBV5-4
CASSPSPSSYNEQFF
TGTGCCAGCAGCCCTAGCCCGAGCTCCTACAATGAGCAGTTCTTC
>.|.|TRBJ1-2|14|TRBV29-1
CSVGDRTSWYGYTF
TGCAGCGTTGGTGACAGGACGAGCTGGTATGGCTACACCTTC
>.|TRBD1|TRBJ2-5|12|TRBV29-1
CSVGIRGETQYF
TGCAGCGTTGGGATCAGGGGGGAGACCCAGTACTTC
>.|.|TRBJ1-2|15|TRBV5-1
CASSLTGTTIYGYTF
TGCGCCAGCAGCTTGACAGGGACCACCATTTATGGCTACACCTTC
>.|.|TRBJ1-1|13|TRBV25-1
CASGIRGNTEAFF
TGTGCCAGCGGCATCAGGGGGAACACTGAAGCTTTCTTT
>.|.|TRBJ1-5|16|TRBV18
CASPHATGRSNQPQHF
TGTGCCAGCCCCCACGCCACAGGACGGAGCAATCAGCCCCAGCATTTT
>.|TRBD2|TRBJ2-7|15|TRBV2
CASSDYSGGLGEQYF
TGTGCCAGCAGTGATTATAGCGGGGGTCTCGGAGAGCAGTACTTC